This T cell receptor (beta chain) was captured in a study of shared clonotypes between healthy human individuals. Germline CDR1 MNHNS, CDR2 SASEGT. V shed 0 bases and J shed 4 bases, with 10 bases lying between them. This CDR3 has 14 residues. The assay used deep level. Profiling relied on immunoSEQ multiplex PCR, and the TCRdb table lists in-frame clones only, not all of them. The data show 400,000 to 500,000 clones, 65% to 80% seen once. Around 100 million PBMCs went into genomic DNA for unsorted samples. The chain is built from TRBV6-1 and TRBJ2-7; D perhaps matches TRBD2 (5 bases). The sample comprised PBMCs. This clonotype was sampled from a woman in her thirties or forties in good health. Some clones in this sample may be carry-over from other donors' samples. CDR3 sequence: CASSEALLAYEQYF. The CDR3 nucleotides are TGTGCCAGCAGTGAAGCCCTGCTAGCTTACGAGCAGTACTTC.